What follows are 20 T cell receptor beta chains derived from one specimen sequenced in a study of T cell responses to AZD1222 COVID-19 vaccine. Using immunoSEQ multiplex PCR, the repertoire was profiled, and TCRdb retains in-frame clones only, with some absent. The table lists approximately 30,000 clones, around 84% of them singletons. The sample here was peripheral blood, taken 28 days after the second AZD1222 dose. These receptors all stem from an adult who received the AZD1222 COVID-19 vaccine.

CDR3 sequence: CASSLDPSGANVLTF. The CDR3 region has the DNA TGCGCCAGCAGCTTGGACCCCTCTGGGGCCAACGTCCTGACTTTC. The chain has TRBV5-1 and TRBJ2-6; D remains ambiguous. V lost 0 bases and J lost 0, with 4 bases in between. The CDR3 length is 15 residues. Germline CDR1 and CDR2: SGHRS and YFSETQ.

The J gene is TRBJ1-1, the V gene TRBV19; no reliable D call. Germline V gene lookup returns CDR1 LNHDA and CDR2 SQIVND (reference sequence). The CDR3 contains 15 residues. The ends were cut back, 5 bases at V and 4 bases at J, with 17 bases in the middle. The CDR3 reads CASSLTGYSGTEAFF. The CDR3 DNA is TGTGCCAGTAGTTTAACCGGGTACTCGGGCACTGAAGCTTTCTTT.

The chain is built from TRBV11-2 and TRBJ2-7, with unresolved D. The germline gives CDR1 SGHAT, CDR2 FQNNGV. CDR3 length equals 14 residues. V lost 2 bases and J lost 3, with 11 bases in between. CDR3 nucleotides: TGTGCCAGCAGCTTATCAGACTCCATCTACGAGCAGTACTTC. Translation: CASSLSDSIYEQYF.

The chain is built from TRBV9 and TRBJ2-2; no firm D call. CDR3 size: 16 residues. The germline V gene encodes CDR1 SGDLS and CDR2 YYNGEE. Trimming pared 3 bases from V and 5 bases from J, leaving 17 bases between. CDR3 loop: CASSARHEAYTGELFF. The CDR3 DNA follows: TGTGCCAGCAGCGCCCGACACGAGGCATATACCGGGGAGCTGTTTTTT.

The rearrangement joins TRBV11-3 to TRBJ2-7, with 7 nucleotides matching TRBD1. The junction had 10 bases not matched to a gene; V was cut back by 5 bases and J by 6 bases. The length of the CDR3 is 14 residues. Germline values: CDR1 SGHNT, CDR2 YENEEA. This CDR3 reads CASSPRQGFSEQYF. CDR3 coding DNA: TGTGCCAGCAGCCCCCGACAGGGTTTCTCCGAGCAGTACTTC. The full variable domain, in which reference TRBV11-3 and TRBJ2-7 provide the parts outside the CDR3, is EAGVVQSPRYKIIEKKQPVAFWCNPISGHNTLYWYLQNLGQGPELLIRYENEEAVDDSQLPKDRFSAERLKGVDSTLKIQPAELGDSAVYLCASSPRQGFSEQYFGPGTRLTVT.

This clone appeared once. The chain has TRBV6-5 and TRBJ1-1, with D perhaps matching TRBD1 (6 bases). The CDR3 contains 13 residues. With 10 bases removed from V and 5 bases from J, the gap between germline ends came to 17 bases. Germline V CDR1 and CDR2: MNHEY, SVGAGI. The CDR3 spells CATQGSGVTEAFF. The CDR3, as DNA: TGTGCCACTCAGGGGTCAGGGGTAACTGAAGCTTTCTTT.

This clone was recorded once. V usage is TRBV24-1 and J usage is TRBJ2-5, with 7 nucleotides matching TRBD1. Germline V CDR1 and CDR2: KGHDR, SFDVKD. V lost 3 bases to trimming and J lost 2 bases; unmatched junction nucleotides: 2. This CDR3 has 14 residues. CDR3 bases: TGTGCCACCAGTGATGGGGACAGACAAGAGACCCAGTACTTC. Its protein is CATSDGDRQETQYF.

The chain carries TRBV4-1 and TRBJ1-5; TRBD1 matches 9 bases. Germline V gene sequence: CDR1 MGHRA, CDR2 YSYEKL. J was trimmed by 5 bases and V by 1 base; bases with no gene match: 6. The CDR3 has 16 residues. CDR3 loop: CASSQVSRDRDQPQHF. The CDR3 region has the DNA TGCGCCAGCAGCCAAGTGTCCCGGGACAGGGATCAGCCCCAGCATTTT.

The V gene is TRBV15, the J gene TRBJ1-3, with D unresolved. Germline V gives CDR1 LNHNV, CDR2 YYDKDF (reference sequence). The CDR3 is 14 amino acids. Trimming left V 2 bases short and J 4 bases short, with 9 bases between. The CDR3 protein is CATSRSILGNTIYF. The CDR3 DNA follows: TGTGCCACCAGCAGATCCATCCTCGGAAACACCATATATTTT.

The chain joins TRBV5-1 to TRBJ1-2, with 8 bases that match TRBD1. This CDR3 contains 14 residues. Germline V gene sequence: CDR1 SGHRS, CDR2 YFSETQ. The trim removed 0 bases at V and 7 bases at J, leaving 5 bases unmatched. The CDR3 DNA is TGCGCCAGCAGCTTGGCCCTACAGGGGGTTGGCTACACCTTC. Its translation is CASSLALQGVGYTF.

The chain combines TRBV5-6 with TRBJ2-5; TRBD1 aligns across 9 bases. Germline V lookup: CDR1 SGHDT, CDR2 YYEEEE. V trimming: 5 bases; J trimming: 1 base; junction bases outside the gene matches: 6. The CDR3 runs 15 residues. As DNA, the CDR3 is TGTGCCAGCAGTTCGGACAGGGGCGGCCAAGAGACCCAGTACTTC. It translates to CASSSDRGGQETQYF.

CDR3 in DNA: TGTGCCAGCTCACCTTACCTTGATCAGCCCCAGCATTTT. It is translated as CASSPYLDQPQHF. This chain joins TRBV18 and TRBJ1-5; D gene uncertain. The CDR3 runs to 13 residues. From germline, CDR1 is KGHSH and CDR2 LQKENI. The V and J ends lost 3 bases and 5 bases respectively, with 8 bases between them.

This chain links TRBV2 with TRBJ1-2, with D uncertain. The ends were cut back, 3 bases at V and 1 base at J, with 9 bases in the middle. Germline assignment: CDR1 SNHLY and CDR2 FYNNEI. The CDR3 loop spans 14 amino acids. The CDR3 bases are TGTGCCAGCAGTGACCTTGAGGGTAACTATGGCTACACCTTC. Translated: CASSDLEGNYGYTF. Full variable domain (rest looked up from reference TRBV2 and TRBJ1-2): EPEVTQTPSHQVTQMGQEVILRCVPISNHLYFYWYRQILGQKVEFLVSFYNNEISEKSEIFDDQFSVERPDGSNFTLKIRSTKLEDSAMYFCASSDLEGNYGYTFGSGTRLTVV.

V and J are TRBV2 and TRBJ1-1, with D possibly TRBD1 on 6 matching bases. Germline V CDR1 and CDR2: SNHLY, FYNNEI. V lost 4 bases and J lost 5, with 11 bases in between. This CDR3 is built from 13 residues. This CDR3 is CASSVRQVTEAFF. Here the CDR3 DNA reads TGTGCCAGCAGTGTCCGACAGGTAACTGAAGCTTTCTTT.

The gene calls are TRBV10-2 and TRBJ1-2; D not resolved. Per the germline V gene, CDR1 is WSHSY and CDR2 is SAAADI. The CDR3 is 13 amino acids. V lost 0 bases, J lost 4 bases, and 6 bases lay in between. CDR3 sequence: CASSESVSYGYTF. CDR3 nucleotide sequence: TGCGCCAGCAGTGAGTCGGTGAGCTATGGCTACACCTTC.

This chain connects TRBV6-2 or TRBV6-3 to TRBJ2-1, with TRBD2 matching 9 bases. J lost 7 bases, V lost 5 bases, and 12 bases had no gene match. Germline CDR1 and CDR2: MNHEY and SVGEGT. The CDR3 is 16 residues long. The chain's CDR3 is CASSGARSSGVNEQFF. CDR3 bases: TGTGCCAGCAGTGGGGCTCGGTCTAGCGGGGTGAATGAGCAGTTCTTC.

V usage is TRBV5-1 and J usage is TRBJ1-1; maybe TRBD1 (5 bases). The CDR3 loop spans 16 amino acids. Trimming took 7 bases from V and 0 from J, leaving 19 bases between them. Germline lookup yields CDR1 SGHRS and CDR2 YFSETQ. As DNA, the CDR3 is TGCGCCAGCCACACGGGGCAGCCGACGATGAACACTGAAGCTTTCTTT. It translates to CASHTGQPTMNTEAFF.

V usage is TRBV11-2 and J usage is TRBJ1-3; 8 nucleotides match TRBD1. Germline loops: CDR1 SGHAT, CDR2 FQNNGV. CDR3 length: 14 residues. The J segment lost 3 bases and the V segment lost 5 bases, leaving 3 bases of the junction unmatched. CDR3 DNA: TGTGCCAGCAGCCCAGACAGGGGTGGAAACACCATATATTTT. It is translated as CASSPDRGGNTIYF.

This clone appeared a single time. This chain uses TRBV4-1 with TRBJ1-1; D is unclear. Germline lookup yields CDR1 MGHRA and CDR2 YSYEKL. The CDR3 runs 15 residues. The ends were cut back, 1 base at V and 0 bases at J, with 9 bases in the middle. CDR3: CASSQVPFMNTEAFF. The CDR3 region has the DNA TGCGCCAGCAGCCAAGTTCCGTTCATGAACACTGAAGCTTTCTTT.

This chain links TRBV21-1 with TRBJ2-1; TRBD2 is the table's D call and was not checked against the DNA. TRBV21-1 is tagged as a pseudogene. The CDR3 runs 16 residues. The CDR3 bases are TGTGCCAGCACCGAAACACTAGCGGGAATCGACAATGAGCAGTTCTTC. Protein product: CASTETLAGIDNEQFF.